Listed below are T cell receptor beta chains from one sample, sequenced in a study of blood T cell repertoires in COVID-19. Profiling relied on immunoSEQ multiplex PCR, and the TCRdb table lists in-frame clones only, not all of them. The sample holds nearly 40,000 clones, 86% seen once. The sample was peripheral blood. These receptors were taken from a man aged 50 to 60 in a cohort sampled during active COVID-19. The CDR3 runs from the conserved cysteine through the conserved F or W. The D gene is left open where the match is weak. Clone size is shown for a subset of rows, as once, few, many or a class of expanded clone.

d_call j_call clone_size v_call cdr3_aa cdr3_nt
TRBD2 TRBJ2-3 medium-sized TRBV13 CASSLAARGGGTDTQYF TGTGCCAGCAGCTTAGCGGCGCGCGGGGGTGGCACAGATACGCAGTATTTT
TRBD1 TRBJ2-7 few TRBV5-1 CASSLGQGAAFEQYF TGCGCCAGCAGCCTCGGACAGGGGGCTGCCTTCGAGCAGTACTTC
TRBD2 TRBJ2-5 NA TRBV2 CAGSEGSGRGETQYF TGTGCCGGCAGTGAGGGTAGCGGGAGGGGAGAGACCCAGTACTTC
NA TRBJ2-2 few TRBV2 CASQGAVDTGELFF TGTGCCAGCCAAGGGGCGGTGGACACCGGGGAGCTGTTTTTT
TRBD1 TRBJ1-6 NA TRBV9 CASSVRDRGDSPLHF TGTGCCAGCAGCGTAAGGGACAGGGGGGATTCACCCCTCCACTTT
NA TRBJ2-5 few TRBV7-9 CASSSPQTVQETQYF TGTGCCAGCAGCTCCCCCCAGACAGTCCAAGAGACCCAGTACTTC
NA TRBJ1-2 NA TRBV27 CASSSQGKNYGYTF TGTGCCAGCAGTTCTCAGGGGAAGAACTATGGCTACACCTTC
NA TRBJ1-2 few TRBV7-8 CASSPMGHGYTF TGTGCCAGCAGCCCCATGGGGCATGGCTACACCTTC
NA TRBJ1-2 NA TRBV18 CASSPPEGVNYGYTF TGTGCCAGCTCACCACCGGAGGGAGTAAACTATGGCTACACCTTC
TRBD2 TRBJ2-2 once TRBV4-3 CASSQYRSGGRGGELFF TGCGCCAGCAGCCAGTACCGAAGCGGGGGAAGGGGCGGGGAGCTGTTTTTT